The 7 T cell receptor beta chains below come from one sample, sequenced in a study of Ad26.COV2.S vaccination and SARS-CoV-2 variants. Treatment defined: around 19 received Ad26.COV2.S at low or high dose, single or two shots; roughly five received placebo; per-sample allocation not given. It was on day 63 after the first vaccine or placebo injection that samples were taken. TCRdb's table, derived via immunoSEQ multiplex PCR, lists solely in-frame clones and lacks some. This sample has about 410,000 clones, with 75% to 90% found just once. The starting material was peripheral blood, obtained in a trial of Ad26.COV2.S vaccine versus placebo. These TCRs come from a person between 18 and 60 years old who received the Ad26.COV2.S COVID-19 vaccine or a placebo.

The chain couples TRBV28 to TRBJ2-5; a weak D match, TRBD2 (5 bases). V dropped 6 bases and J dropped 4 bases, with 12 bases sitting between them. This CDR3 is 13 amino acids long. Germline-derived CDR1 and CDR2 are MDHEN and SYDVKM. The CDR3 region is CASSGRAIETQYF. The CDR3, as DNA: TGTGCCAGCAGCGGGCGGGCGATAGAGACCCAGTACTTC.

The CDR3 sequence is CAWTRGESNTIYF. CDR3 DNA: TGTGCCTGGACTAGGGGGGAATCCAACACCATATATTTT. The J gene is TRBJ1-3, the V gene TRBV30; perhaps TRBD1 as D (6 bases). CDR1 and CDR2 (germline): GTSNPN, SVGIG (reference sequence). This CDR3 spans 13 amino acids. V lost 4 bases and J lost 7, with 14 bases in between.

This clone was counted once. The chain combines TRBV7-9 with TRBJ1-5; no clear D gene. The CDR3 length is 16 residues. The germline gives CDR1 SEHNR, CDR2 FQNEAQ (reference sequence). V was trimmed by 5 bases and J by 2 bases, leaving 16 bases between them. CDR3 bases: TGTGCCAGCAGCCCACCTGGGCCTTCAGGCAATCAGCCCCAGCATTTT. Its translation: CASSPPGPSGNQPQHF.

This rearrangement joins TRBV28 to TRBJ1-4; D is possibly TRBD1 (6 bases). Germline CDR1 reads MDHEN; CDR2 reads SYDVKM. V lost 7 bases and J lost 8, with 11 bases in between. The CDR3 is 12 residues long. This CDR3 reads CASKVTGEKLFF. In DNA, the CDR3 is TGTGCCAGCAAGGTAACAGGGGAAAAACTGTTTTTT.

The CDR3 protein is CASSIGLGYEQYF. The CDR3 nucleotides are TGTGCCAGTAGTATAGGACTAGGCTACGAGCAGTACTTC. V usage is TRBV19 and J usage is TRBJ2-7, with D possibly being TRBD2 (6 bases). Germline CDR1 LNHDA, CDR2 SQIVND (reference sequence). V lost 1 base and J lost 3, with 7 bases in between. The CDR3 loop spans 13 amino acids. Together with reference TRBV19 and TRBJ2-7, the CDR3 gives the full variable domain: DGGITQSPKYLFRKEGQNVTLSCEQNLNHDAMYWYRQDPGQGLRLIYYSQIVNDFQKGDIAEGYSVSREKKESFPLTVTSAQKNPTAFYLCASSIGLGYEQYFGPGTRLTVT.

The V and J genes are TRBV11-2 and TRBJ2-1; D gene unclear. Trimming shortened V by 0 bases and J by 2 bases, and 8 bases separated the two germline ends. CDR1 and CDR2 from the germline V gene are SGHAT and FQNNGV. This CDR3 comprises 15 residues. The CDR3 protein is CASSLEYGAYNEQFF. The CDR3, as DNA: TGTGCCAGCAGCTTAGAGTACGGCGCCTACAATGAGCAGTTCTTC.

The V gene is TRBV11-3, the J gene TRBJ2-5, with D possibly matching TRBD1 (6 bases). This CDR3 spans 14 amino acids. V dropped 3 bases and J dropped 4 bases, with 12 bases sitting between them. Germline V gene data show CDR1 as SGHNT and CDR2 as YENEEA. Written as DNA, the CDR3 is TGTGCCAGCAGCTTTTGGGGGCAGGGAGAGACCCAGTACTTC. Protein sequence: CASSFWGQGETQYF.